One and the same sample provided the 3 T cell receptor beta chains below, sequenced in a study of T cell responses to AZD1222 COVID-19 vaccine. Here immunoSEQ multiplex PCR was the method, and the copy in TCRdb shows in-frame clones only, minus some. Of about 84,000 clones listed, 80% to 90% are singletons. Here the sequenced sample was peripheral blood, taken 28 days after the second AZD1222 dose. The origin of the receptors is an adult who received the AZD1222 COVID-19 vaccine.

The CDR3 nucleotides read TGTGCCAGCAGTGACGATAGCGGGGGTGCTCTCTCAGCCAAAAACATTCAGTACTTC. Translated, it gives CASSDDSGGALSAKNIQYF. The V call is TRBV6-1, the J call TRBJ2-4; TRBD2 aligns across 9 bases. The CDR3 extends over 19 amino acids. J lost 0 bases, V lost 3 bases, and 12 bases had no gene match. Germline V gene data show CDR1 as MNHNS and CDR2 as SASEGT.

This sequence joins TRBV4-3 and TRBJ1-2, with D possibly TRBD1 on 5 matching bases. V lost 2 bases and J 3 bases, leaving 10 bases between the germline ends. Germline lookup yields CDR1 LGHNA and CDR2 YSLEER. The CDR3 spans 14 residues. The CDR3 spells CASSQMTADYGYTF. CDR3 nucleotides: TGCGCCAGCAGCCAAATGACAGCTGACTATGGCTACACCTTC.

CDR3 protein: CASSSLGINEQFF. The CDR3 DNA reads as TGTGCCAGCAGCTCGTTGGGGATCAATGAGCAGTTCTTC. This chain uses TRBV5-4 with TRBJ2-1; D is ambiguous. From germline, CDR1 is SGHNT and CDR2 YYREEE (reference sequence). V was cut by 3 bases and J by 6 bases, with 10 bases left in between. The CDR3 is made up of 13 amino acids.